This TCR beta chain comes out of a study of CD8 T cells in Susac syndrome. Study results and caveats: The number of individuals included in the study's TCR sequencing and HLA analysis was acknowledged as relatively small.

Note on this clonotype: What it binds is unknown.

The CDR3 covers 12 residues. V was pared by 3 bases and J by 9 bases, with 9 bases between. Germline loops: CDR1 LNHDA, CDR2 SQIVND (reference sequence). The patients serving as multiple sclerosis controls were treatment-naive. They had stable or active relapsing-remitting disease and fulfilled revised McDonald criteria. TEMRA cells were enriched by FACS, while CD8+ and CD4+ T cells were obtained through a negative isolation that was performed magnetically. After extraction with the RNeasy kit, about 0.5 to 1 ug of the RNA was reverse transcribed using random hexamers. Amplification of TCR beta CDR3 spanned 54 Vbeta and 13 Jbeta via immunoSEQ multiplex PCR. TCRdb reprocessed the immunoSEQ multiplex PCR reads via MiXCR and lists one record per CDR3 protein. This sample yields some 120,000 distinct CDR3 sequences, of which under 95% are seen a single time; about 0.23% belongs to the top ten.

The sequencing sample was made of CD8+ T cells from PBMCs. The clonotype originates from a human donor with multiple sclerosis. The V and J genes are TRBV19 and TRBJ2-1; no definite D call. The CDR3 spells CASSMGMGEQFF. CDR3 in DNA: TGTGCCAGTAGTATGGGGATGGGTGAGCAGTTCTTC.